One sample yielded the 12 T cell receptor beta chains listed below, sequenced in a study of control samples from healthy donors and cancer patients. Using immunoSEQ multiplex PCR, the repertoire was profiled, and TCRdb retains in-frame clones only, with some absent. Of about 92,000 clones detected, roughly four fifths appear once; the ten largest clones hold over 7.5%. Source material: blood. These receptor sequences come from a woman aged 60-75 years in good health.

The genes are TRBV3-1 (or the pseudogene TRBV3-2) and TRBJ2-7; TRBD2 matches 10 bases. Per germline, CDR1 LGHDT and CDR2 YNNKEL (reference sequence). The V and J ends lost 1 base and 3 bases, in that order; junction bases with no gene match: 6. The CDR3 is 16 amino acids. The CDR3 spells CASSQAAGGRVYEQYF. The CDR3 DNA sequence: TGTGCCAGCAGCCAAGCAGCGGGAGGGCGGGTCTACGAGCAGTACTTC.

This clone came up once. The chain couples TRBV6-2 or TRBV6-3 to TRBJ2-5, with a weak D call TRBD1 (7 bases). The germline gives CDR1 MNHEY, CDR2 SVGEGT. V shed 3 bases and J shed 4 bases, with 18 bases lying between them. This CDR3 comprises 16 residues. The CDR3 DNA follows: TGTGCCAGCAGTTATACCCCCCGGCAGGGGGGAGAGACCCAGTACTTC. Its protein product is CASSYTPRQGGETQYF.

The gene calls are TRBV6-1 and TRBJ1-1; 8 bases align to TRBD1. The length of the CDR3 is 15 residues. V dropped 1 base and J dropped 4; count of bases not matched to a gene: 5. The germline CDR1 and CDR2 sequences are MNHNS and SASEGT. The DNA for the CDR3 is TGTGCCAGCAGTGAAGGGACAGGGCTGGGCACTGAAGCTTTCTTT. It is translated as CASSEGTGLGTEAFF.

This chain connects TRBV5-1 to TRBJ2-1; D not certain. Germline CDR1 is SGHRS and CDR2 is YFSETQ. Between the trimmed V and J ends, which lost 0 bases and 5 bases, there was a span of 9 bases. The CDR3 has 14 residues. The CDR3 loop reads CASSLARTDNEQFF. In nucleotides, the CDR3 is TGCGCCAGCAGCTTGGCCAGAACCGACAATGAGCAGTTCTTC.

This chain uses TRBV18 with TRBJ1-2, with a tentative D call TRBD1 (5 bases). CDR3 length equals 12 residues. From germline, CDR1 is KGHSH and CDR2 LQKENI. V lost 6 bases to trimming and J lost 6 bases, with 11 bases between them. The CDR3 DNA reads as TGTGCCAGCTCCACAGCGGGGGATGGCTACACCTTC. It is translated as CASSTAGDGYTF.

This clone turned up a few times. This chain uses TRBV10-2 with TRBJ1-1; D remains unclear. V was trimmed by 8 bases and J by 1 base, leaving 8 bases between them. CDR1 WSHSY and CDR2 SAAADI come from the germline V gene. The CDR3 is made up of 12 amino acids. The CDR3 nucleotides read TGCGCCAGCCGGACTAGGAACACTGAAGCTTTCTTT. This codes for CASRTRNTEAFF.

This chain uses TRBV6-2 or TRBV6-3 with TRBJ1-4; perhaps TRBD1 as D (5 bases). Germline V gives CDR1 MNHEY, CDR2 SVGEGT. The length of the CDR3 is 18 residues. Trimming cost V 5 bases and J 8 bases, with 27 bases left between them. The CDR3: CASSTILGTQAIVEKLFF. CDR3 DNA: TGTGCCAGCAGTACCATTCTCGGGACCCAGGCGATAGTCGAAAAACTGTTTTTT.

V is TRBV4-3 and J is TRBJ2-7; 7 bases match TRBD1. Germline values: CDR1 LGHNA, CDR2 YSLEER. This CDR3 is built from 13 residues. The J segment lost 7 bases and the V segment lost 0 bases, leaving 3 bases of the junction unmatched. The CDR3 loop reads CASSQEARGEQYF. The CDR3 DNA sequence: TGCGCCAGCAGCCAAGAGGCCAGGGGGGAGCAGTACTTC.

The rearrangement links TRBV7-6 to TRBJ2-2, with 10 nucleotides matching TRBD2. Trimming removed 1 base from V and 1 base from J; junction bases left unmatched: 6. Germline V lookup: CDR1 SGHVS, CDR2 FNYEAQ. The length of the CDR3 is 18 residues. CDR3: CASSLESVAGGNTGELFF. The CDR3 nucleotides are TGTGCCAGCAGCTTAGAATCCGTAGCGGGGGGGAACACCGGGGAGCTGTTTTTT. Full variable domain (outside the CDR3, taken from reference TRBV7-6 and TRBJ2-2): GAGVSQSPRYKVTKRGQDVALRCDPISGHVSLYWYRQALGQGPEFLTYFNYEAQQDKSGLPNDRFSAERPEGSISTLTIQRTEQRDSAMYRCASSLESVAGGNTGELFFGEGSRLTVL.

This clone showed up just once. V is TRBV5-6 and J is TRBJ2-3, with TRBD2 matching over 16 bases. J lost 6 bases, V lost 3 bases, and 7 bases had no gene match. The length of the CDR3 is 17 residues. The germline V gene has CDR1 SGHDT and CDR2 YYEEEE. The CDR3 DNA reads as TGTGCCAGCAGCTCGCCGGGACTAGCGGGGGGGACGGATACGCAGTATTTT. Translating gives CASSSPGLAGGTDTQYF.

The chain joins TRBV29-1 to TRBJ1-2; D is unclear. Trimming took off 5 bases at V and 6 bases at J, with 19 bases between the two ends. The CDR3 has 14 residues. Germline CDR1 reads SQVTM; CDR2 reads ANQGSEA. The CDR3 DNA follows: TGCAGCGTTCTCGGGTCTTTCGGGAAGGATGGCTACACCTTC. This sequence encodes CSVLGSFGKDGYTF.

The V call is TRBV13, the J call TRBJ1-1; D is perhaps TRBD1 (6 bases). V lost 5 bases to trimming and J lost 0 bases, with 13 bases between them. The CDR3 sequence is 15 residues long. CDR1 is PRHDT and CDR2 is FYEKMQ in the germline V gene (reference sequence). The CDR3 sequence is CASSAGQTVNTEAFF. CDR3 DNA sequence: TGTGCCAGCAGCGCCGGACAGACTGTGAACACTGAAGCTTTCTTT.